The clone carrying this T cell receptor beta chain was counted between two and nine times. Individuals drawn from under 30 US areas were roughly 18 to 89 years old. These data belong to a study of blood T cell repertoires in COVID-19. Study-level background: Samples representing acute and convalescent COVID-19 were sourced from the United States, Italy and Spain. T cells, B-cell-depleted T cells, or PBMCs provided the cDNA or gDNA that served as material.

Here immunoSEQ multiplex PCR was the method, and the copy in TCRdb shows in-frame clones only, minus some. This table holds roughly 200,000 clones, about nine tenths found once. Sequencing input: PBMCs or T cells enriched from blood (not recorded which). The origin of this receptor is a woman aged 40 to 49 with acute COVID-19.

CDR3 sequence reads: CASSPSDSYNEQFF. CDR3 nucleotide sequence: TGTGCCAGCAGCCCCAGCGACAGTTACAATGAGCAGTTCTTC. The chain couples TRBV7-6 to TRBJ2-1; TRBD1 is a possible D gene (5 bases). Trimming stripped 5 bases from V and 4 bases from J, with 12 bases between. The CDR3 totals 14 residues. Germline-derived CDR1 and CDR2 are SGHVS and FNYEAQ.